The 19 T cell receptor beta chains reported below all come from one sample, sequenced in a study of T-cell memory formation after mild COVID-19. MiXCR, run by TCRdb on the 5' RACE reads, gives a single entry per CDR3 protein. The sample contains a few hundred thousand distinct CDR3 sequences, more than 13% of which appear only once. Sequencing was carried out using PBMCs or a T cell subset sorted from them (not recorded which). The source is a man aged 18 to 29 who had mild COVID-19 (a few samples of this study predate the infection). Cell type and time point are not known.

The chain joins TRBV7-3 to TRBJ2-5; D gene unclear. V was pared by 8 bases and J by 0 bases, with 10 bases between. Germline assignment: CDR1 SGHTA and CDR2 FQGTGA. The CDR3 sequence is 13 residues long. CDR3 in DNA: TGTGCCAGCTCCCAGGAGTACCAAGAGACCCAGTACTTC. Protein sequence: CASSQEYQETQYF.

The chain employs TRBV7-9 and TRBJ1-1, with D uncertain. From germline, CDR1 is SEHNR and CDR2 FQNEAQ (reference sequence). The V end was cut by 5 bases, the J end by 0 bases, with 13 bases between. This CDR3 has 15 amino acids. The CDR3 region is CASSLRSSLNTEAFF. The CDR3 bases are TGTGCCAGCAGCCTAAGGTCCAGTCTGAACACTGAAGCTTTCTTT.

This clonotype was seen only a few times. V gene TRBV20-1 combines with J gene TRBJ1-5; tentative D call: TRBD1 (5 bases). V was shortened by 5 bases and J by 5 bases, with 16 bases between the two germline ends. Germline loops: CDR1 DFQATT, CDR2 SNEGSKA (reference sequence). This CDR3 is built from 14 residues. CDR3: CSARKPGGDQPQHF. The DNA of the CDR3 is TGCAGTGCTCGGAAGCCCGGAGGGGATCAGCCCCAGCATTTT.

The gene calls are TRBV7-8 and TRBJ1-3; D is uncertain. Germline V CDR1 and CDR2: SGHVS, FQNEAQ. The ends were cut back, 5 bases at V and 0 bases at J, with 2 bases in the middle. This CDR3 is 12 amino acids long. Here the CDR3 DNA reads TGTGCCAGCAGCGGCTCTGGAAACACCATATATTTT. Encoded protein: CASSGSGNTIYF.

The CDR3 region is CASSLFGTGGVEQYF. The CDR3, as DNA: TGTGCCAGCAGTTTATTCGGGACAGGGGGCGTCGAGCAGTACTTC. The rearrangement uses TRBV12-3 or TRBV12-4 and TRBJ2-7; TRBD1 matches at 12 bases. With V trimmed by 2 bases and J by 6 bases, 5 bases remained unmatched. The CDR3 runs 15 residues.

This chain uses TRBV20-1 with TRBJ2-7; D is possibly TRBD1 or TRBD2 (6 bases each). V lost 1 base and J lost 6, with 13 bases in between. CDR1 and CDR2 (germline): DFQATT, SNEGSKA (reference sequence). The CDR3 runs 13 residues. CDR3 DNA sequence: TGCAGTGCTAGAGGTACCGGGGGCGGCGAGCAGTACTTC. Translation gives CSARGTGGGEQYF.

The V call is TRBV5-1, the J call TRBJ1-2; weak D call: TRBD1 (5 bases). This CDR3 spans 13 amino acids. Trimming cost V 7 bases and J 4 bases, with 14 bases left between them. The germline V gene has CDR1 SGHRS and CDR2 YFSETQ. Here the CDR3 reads CASSGGDFYGYTF. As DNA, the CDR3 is TGCGCCAGCTCGGGGGGAGACTTCTATGGCTACACCTTC. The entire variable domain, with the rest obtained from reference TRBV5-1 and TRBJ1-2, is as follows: KAGVTQTPRYLIKTRGQQVTLSCSPISGHRSVSWYQQTPGQGLQFLFEYFSETQRNKGNFPGRFSGRQFSNSRSEMNVSTLELGDSALYLCASSGGDFYGYTFGSGTRLTVV.

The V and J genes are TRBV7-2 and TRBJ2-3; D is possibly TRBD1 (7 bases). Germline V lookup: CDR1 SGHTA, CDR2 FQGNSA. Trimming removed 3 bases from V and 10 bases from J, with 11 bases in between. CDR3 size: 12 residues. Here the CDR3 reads CASSFARGAQYF. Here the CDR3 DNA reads TGTGCCAGCAGCTTTGCCAGGGGGGCGCAGTATTTT.

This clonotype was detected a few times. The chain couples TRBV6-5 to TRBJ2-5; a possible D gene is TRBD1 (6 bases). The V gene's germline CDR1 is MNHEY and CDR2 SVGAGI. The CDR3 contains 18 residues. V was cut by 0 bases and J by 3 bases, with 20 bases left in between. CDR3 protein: CASSYSSPWAGVEETQYF. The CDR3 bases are TGTGCCAGCAGTTACTCGAGTCCCTGGGCAGGGGTTGAAGAGACCCAGTACTTC.

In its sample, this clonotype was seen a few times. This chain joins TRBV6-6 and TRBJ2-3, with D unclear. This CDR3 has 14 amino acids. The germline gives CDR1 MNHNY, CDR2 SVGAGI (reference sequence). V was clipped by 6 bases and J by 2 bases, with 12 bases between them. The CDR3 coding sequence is TGTGCCAGCAGGGAAAGCCCCACCACAGATACGCAGTATTTT. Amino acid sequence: CASRESPTTDTQYF.

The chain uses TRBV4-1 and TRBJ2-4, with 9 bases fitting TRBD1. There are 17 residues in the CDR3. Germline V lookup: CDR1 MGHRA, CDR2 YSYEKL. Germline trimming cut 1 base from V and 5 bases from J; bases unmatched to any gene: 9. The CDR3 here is CASSQALDRGIENIQYF. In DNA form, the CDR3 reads TGCGCCAGCAGCCAAGCCCTGGACAGGGGAATCGAAAACATTCAGTACTTC.

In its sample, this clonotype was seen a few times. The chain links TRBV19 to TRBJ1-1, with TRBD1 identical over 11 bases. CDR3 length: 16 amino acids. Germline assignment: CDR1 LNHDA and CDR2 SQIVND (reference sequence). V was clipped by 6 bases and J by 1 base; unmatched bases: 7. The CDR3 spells CASRGGTGGPNTEAFF. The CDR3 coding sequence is TGTGCCAGTAGAGGGGGGACAGGGGGGCCGAACACTGAAGCTTTCTTT.

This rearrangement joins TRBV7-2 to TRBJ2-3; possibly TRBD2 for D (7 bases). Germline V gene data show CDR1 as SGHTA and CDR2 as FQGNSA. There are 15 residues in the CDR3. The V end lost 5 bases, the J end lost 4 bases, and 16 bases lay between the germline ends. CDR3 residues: CASSLVGGAPDTQYF. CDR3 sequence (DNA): TGTGCCAGCAGCCTAGTGGGGGGGGCCCCAGATACGCAGTATTTT.

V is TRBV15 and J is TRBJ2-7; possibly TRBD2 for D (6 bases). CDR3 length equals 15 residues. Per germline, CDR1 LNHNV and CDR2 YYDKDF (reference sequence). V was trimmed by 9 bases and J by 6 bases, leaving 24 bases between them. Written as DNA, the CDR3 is TGTGCCACAGGAAGTTCGGGGGAATCCGGGAGCGAGCAGTACTTC. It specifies CATGSSGESGSEQYF.

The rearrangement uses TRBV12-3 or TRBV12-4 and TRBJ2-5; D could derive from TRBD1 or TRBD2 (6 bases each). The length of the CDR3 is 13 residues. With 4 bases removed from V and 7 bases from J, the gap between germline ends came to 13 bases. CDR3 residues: CASSYRVGGTQYF. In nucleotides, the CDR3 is TGTGCCAGCAGTTACAGGGTGGGAGGGACCCAGTACTTC.

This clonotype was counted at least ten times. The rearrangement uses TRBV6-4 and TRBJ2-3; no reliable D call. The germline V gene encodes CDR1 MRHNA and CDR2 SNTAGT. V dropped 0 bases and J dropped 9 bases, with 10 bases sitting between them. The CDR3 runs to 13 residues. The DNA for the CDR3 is TGTGCCAGCAGTGACTCGAAGGGCAGAACGCAGTATTTT. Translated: CASSDSKGRTQYF.

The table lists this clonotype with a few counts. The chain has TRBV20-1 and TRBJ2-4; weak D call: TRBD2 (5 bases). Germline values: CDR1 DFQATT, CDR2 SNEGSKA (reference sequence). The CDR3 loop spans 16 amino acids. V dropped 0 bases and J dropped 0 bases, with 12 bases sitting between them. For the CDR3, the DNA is TGCAGTGCTAGAGATCTCTCGGGGTTAGCCAAAAACATTCAGTACTTC. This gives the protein CSARDLSGLAKNIQYF.

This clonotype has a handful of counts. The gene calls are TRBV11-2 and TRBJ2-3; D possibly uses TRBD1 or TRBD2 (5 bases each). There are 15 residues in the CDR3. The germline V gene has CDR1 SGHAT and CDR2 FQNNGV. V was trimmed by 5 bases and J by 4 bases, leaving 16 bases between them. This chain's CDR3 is CASSPVIGGSDTQYF. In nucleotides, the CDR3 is TGTGCCAGCAGCCCAGTCATTGGGGGTTCAGATACGCAGTATTTT.

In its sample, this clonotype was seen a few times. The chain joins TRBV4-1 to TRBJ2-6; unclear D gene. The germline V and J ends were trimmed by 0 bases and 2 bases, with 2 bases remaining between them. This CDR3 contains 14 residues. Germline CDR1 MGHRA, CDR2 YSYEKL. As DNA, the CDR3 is TGCGCCAGCAGCCAAGATCCTGGGGCCAACGTCCTGACTTTC. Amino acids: CASSQDPGANVLTF.